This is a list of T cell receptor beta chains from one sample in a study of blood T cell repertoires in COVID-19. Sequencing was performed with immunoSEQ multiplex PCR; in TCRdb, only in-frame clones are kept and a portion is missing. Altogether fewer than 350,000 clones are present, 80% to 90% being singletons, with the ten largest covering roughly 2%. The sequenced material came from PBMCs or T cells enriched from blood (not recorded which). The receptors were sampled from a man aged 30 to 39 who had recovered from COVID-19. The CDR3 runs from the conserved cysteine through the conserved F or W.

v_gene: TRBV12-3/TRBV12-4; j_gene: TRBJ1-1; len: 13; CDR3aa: CASSPTGRTEAFF
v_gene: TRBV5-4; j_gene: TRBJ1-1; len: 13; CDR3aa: CASSLKGVPEAFF
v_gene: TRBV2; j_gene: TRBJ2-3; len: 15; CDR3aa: CASRFSRSSTDTQYF
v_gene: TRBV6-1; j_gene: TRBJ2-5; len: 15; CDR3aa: CASSEVWDSMETQYF
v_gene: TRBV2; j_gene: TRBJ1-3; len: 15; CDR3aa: CASSEQAISGNTIYF
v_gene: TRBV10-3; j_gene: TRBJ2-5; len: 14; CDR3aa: CATARGPGQETQYF
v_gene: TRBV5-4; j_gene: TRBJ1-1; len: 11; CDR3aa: CASSLRGTAFF
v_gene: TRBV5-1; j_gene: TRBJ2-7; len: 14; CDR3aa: CASSFTGKPYEQYF
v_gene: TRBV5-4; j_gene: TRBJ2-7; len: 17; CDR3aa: CASSPPKGSQGGDEQYF
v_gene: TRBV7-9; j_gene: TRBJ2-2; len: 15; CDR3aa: CASSLYSGNTGELFF
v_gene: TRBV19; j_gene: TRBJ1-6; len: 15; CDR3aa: CASTLRPGGNSPLHF
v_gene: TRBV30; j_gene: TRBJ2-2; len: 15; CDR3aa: CAWSLTGVDTGELFF
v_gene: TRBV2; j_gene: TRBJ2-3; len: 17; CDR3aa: CASSEFPQGASTDTQYF
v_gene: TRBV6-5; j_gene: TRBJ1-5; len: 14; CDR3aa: CASKGQASNQPQHF
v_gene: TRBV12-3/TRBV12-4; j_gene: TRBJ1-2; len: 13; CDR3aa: CASRVSTAYGYTF
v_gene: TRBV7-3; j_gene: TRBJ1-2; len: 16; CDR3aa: CASSPRRGADNYGYTF
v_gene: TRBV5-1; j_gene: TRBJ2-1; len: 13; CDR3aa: CASSLELSHEQFF
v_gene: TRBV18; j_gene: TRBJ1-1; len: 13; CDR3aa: CASSPDSNTEAFF
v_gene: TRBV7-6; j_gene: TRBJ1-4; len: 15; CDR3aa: CASSTTGRTNEKLFF
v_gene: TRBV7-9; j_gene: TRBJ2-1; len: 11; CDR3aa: CASSPGLEQFF
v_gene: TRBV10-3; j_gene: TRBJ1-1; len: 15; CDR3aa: CAISTGNGMNTEAFF
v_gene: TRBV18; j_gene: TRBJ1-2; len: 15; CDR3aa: CASSPPQGLGYGYTF
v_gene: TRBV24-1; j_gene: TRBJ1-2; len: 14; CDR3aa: CATRKGGSDYGYTF
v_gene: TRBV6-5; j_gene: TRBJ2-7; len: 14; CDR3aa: CASSYGQGWVEQYF